The next 21 T cell receptor beta chains were all read from a single sample in a study of cytomegalovirus exposure and HLA in healthy donors. The PCR used 60 Vbeta and 13 Jbeta primers. Produced via immunoSEQ multiplex PCR; TCRdb's table is partial and in-frame only. The sample holds roughly 100,000 clones, 60% to 70% seen once. The specimen was PBMCs. The receptors shown here come from a woman between 45 and 65 years old in good health and CMV-seronegative.

The CDR3 loop reads CASSSGTSGDYNEQFF. The CDR3 DNA reads TGTGCCAGCAGCTCGGGGACTAGCGGGGATTACAATGAGCAGTTCTTC. The chain links TRBV7-7 to TRBJ2-1, with 13 bases lining up with TRBD2. V was pared by 4 bases and J by 4 bases, with 4 bases of the junction left unmatched. Germline-derived CDR1 and CDR2 are SSHAT and FNYEAQ (reference sequence). The CDR3 has 16 amino acids.

This clone appeared once. The chain is built from TRBV19 and TRBJ1-5, with 8 bases lining up with TRBD1. The germline V gene has CDR1 LNHDA and CDR2 SQIVND (reference sequence). This CDR3 is built from 16 residues. V trimming: 3 bases; J trimming: 3 bases; junction bases outside the gene matches: 7. In DNA form, the CDR3 reads TGTGCCAGTAGTATTAACAGGGGGTGGTACAATCAGCCCCAGCATTTT. It codes for CASSINRGWYNQPQHF.

The V gene is TRBV10-1, the J gene TRBJ1-1; 7 nucleotides align to TRBD1. Germline V gives CDR1 WNHNN, CDR2 SYGVQD (reference sequence). The CDR3 runs to 13 residues. Germline trimming cut 6 bases from V and 5 bases from J; bases unmatched to any gene: 6. CDR3 in amino acids: CASRRAGGTEAFF. The CDR3 bases are TGCGCCAGCAGGCGGGCAGGGGGAACTGAAGCTTTCTTT.

V usage is TRBV13 and J usage is TRBJ2-1; no definite D call. The length of the CDR3 is 15 residues. Germline CDR1 PRHDT, CDR2 FYEKMQ (reference sequence). Trimming stripped 7 bases from V and 5 bases from J, with 18 bases between. This CDR3 is CASNSPGQFNNEQFF. CDR3 nucleotide sequence: TGTGCCAGCAACTCGCCGGGTCAATTCAACAATGAGCAGTTCTTC.

The V gene is TRBV6-1, the J gene TRBJ2-2, with D hard to call. Germline V gene sequence: CDR1 MNHNS, CDR2 SASEGT. This CDR3 has 14 amino acids. V dropped 3 bases and J dropped 12 bases, with 17 bases sitting between them. The CDR3 reads CASSDGAGPGKLFF. The CDR3 nucleotides read TGTGCCAGCAGTGATGGCGCTGGGCCCGGCAAGCTGTTTTTT.

The CDR3 sequence is CASSLDGGGSTDTQYF. The CDR3 bases are TGTGCCAGCAGCTTAGACGGCGGAGGAAGCACAGATACGCAGTATTTT. The chain recombines TRBV7-9 with TRBJ2-3; possibly TRBD2 for D (5 bases). Trimming stripped 1 base from V and 0 bases from J, with 11 bases between. The germline CDR1 and CDR2 sequences are SEHNR and FQNEAQ (reference sequence). The CDR3 covers 16 residues.

The rearrangement uses TRBV4-2 and TRBJ1-4; 10 nucleotides agree with TRBD1. Germline V gene sequence: CDR1 LGHNA, CDR2 YNFKEQ. The CDR3 length is 16 residues. Trimming cost V 4 bases and J 3 bases; bases outside gene matches: 5. CDR3 in amino acids: CASSPRQGAANEKLFF. CDR3 DNA: TGTGCCAGCAGCCCCCGACAGGGGGCTGCTAATGAAAAACTGTTTTTT.

The V and J genes are TRBV15 and TRBJ2-5, with a tentative D call TRBD1 (6 bases). Germline V gene lookup returns CDR1 LNHNV and CDR2 YYDKDF (reference sequence). V lost 2 bases and J 2 bases, leaving 12 bases between the germline ends. This CDR3 is built from 15 residues. The CDR3 coding sequence is TGTGCCACCAGCAGATCCAGGGGATATCAAGAGACCCAGTACTTC. Translation gives CATSRSRGYQETQYF.

J is TRBJ2-5 and V is TRBV29-1; 12 bases are a match to TRBD2. In germline, CDR1 is SQVTM, CDR2 ANQGSEA. V dropped 6 bases and J dropped 1; count of bases not matched to a gene: 6. The CDR3 is 15 residues long. The CDR3 protein is CSVGLAGRLQETQYF. The CDR3 DNA reads TGCAGCGTGGGACTAGCGGGCCGACTCCAAGAGACCCAGTACTTC.

This chain links TRBV5-1 with TRBJ2-7, with 10 nucleotides matching TRBD1. The CDR3 loop spans 16 amino acids. Trimming removed 4 bases from V and 7 bases from J; junction bases left unmatched: 14. From germline, CDR1 is SGHRS and CDR2 YFSETQ. The CDR3 nucleotides read TGCGCCAGCAGCATAAAGCCGGGACAGGGGACTGGGGAGCAGTACTTC. It specifies CASSIKPGQGTGEQYF.

This chain joins TRBV19 and TRBJ2-1; 7 nucleotides agree with TRBD2. The CDR3 sequence is 14 residues long. Looked up from germline, CDR1 is LNHDA and CDR2 is SQIVND (reference sequence). V was clipped by 6 bases and J by 7 bases; unmatched bases: 9. The CDR3 loop is CASRSSGAGNEQFF. The CDR3 bases are TGTGCCAGTAGATCGAGCGGGGCTGGGAATGAGCAGTTCTTC. Drawing the rest from reference TRBV19 and TRBJ2-1, the complete variable domain is DGGITQSPKYLFRKEGQNVTLSCEQNLNHDAMYWYRQDPGQGLRLIYYSQIVNDFQKGDIAEGYSVSREKKESFPLTVTSAQKNPTAFYLCASRSSGAGNEQFFGPGTRLTVL.

The chain employs TRBV7-9 and TRBJ2-5; a weak D match, TRBD1 (6 bases). CDR3 length: 14 amino acids. Per the germline V gene, CDR1 is SEHNR and CDR2 is FQNEAQ (reference sequence). Trimming cost V 5 bases and J 1 base, with 11 bases left between them. The CDR3 region is CASSPRGRQETQYF. CDR3 bases: TGTGCCAGCAGCCCCAGGGGCCGCCAAGAGACCCAGTACTTC.

V and J are TRBV5-4 and TRBJ2-7; 10 bases agree with TRBD1. From germline, CDR1 is SGHNT and CDR2 YYREEE (reference sequence). The CDR3 has 15 amino acids. V lost 0 bases to trimming and J lost 3 bases; unmatched junction nucleotides: 3. CDR3 nucleotide sequence: TGTGCCAGCAGCTTGGCGACAGGGGGCTTCTACGAGCAGTACTTC. Its protein product is CASSLATGGFYEQYF.

The CDR3 reads CASSHTEGARETQYF. The CDR3 coding sequence is TGCGCCAGCAGCCACACTGAGGGGGCTCGTGAGACCCAGTACTTC. V gene TRBV5-1 combines with J gene TRBJ2-5, with 7 bases fitting TRBD1. Germline V CDR1 and CDR2: SGHRS, YFSETQ. The length of the CDR3 is 15 residues. The trim removed 4 bases at V and 5 bases at J, leaving 11 bases unmatched.

This chain links TRBV27 with TRBJ2-2; TRBD2 aligns across 9 bases. The CDR3 loop spans 17 amino acids. V shed 0 bases and J 4 bases; nucleotides not matched to a gene: 6. Germline CDR1 reads MNHEY; CDR2 reads SMNVEV (reference sequence). The CDR3 loop is CASSLSRVAGVTGELFF. As DNA, the CDR3 is TGTGCCAGCAGTTTATCGAGGGTAGCGGGAGTCACCGGGGAGCTGTTTTTT.

This chain uses TRBV5-8 with TRBJ2-7; 7 bases are shared with TRBD2. V was clipped by 2 bases and J by 7 bases; unmatched bases: 12. This CDR3 is built from 15 residues. Germline V gene data show CDR1 as SGHTS and CDR2 as YDEGEE. DNA of the CDR3: TGTGCCAGCAGCTTTGCAATGGCGGGAGTTAAGGAGCAGTACTTC. Residues: CASSFAMAGVKEQYF. Using reference TRBV5-8 and TRBJ2-7 for the parts outside the CDR3, the full variable domain is EAGVTQSPTHLIKTRGQQATLRCSPISGHTSVYWYQQALGLGLQFLLWYDEGEERNRGNFPPRFSGRQFPNYSSELNVNALELEDSALYLCASSFAMAGVKEQYFGPGTRLTVT.

The chain employs TRBV2 and TRBJ2-7; the D gene is possibly TRBD1 (5 bases). The V gene lost 7 bases and the J gene lost 3 bases, with 10 bases spanning the gap. The CDR3 runs 12 residues. The V gene's germline CDR1 is SNHLY and CDR2 FYNNEI. CDR3 DNA sequence: TGTGCCAGCAACGACGGACACTACGAGCAGTACTTC. It codes for CASNDGHYEQYF.

The rearrangement joins TRBV15 to TRBJ2-1, with 11 bases that match TRBD2. The CDR3 spans 17 residues. Germline CDR1 reads LNHNV; CDR2 reads YYDKDF (reference sequence). After removal of 2 bases from V and 7 bases from J, the junction contained 10 bases not matched to a gene. The CDR3 DNA reads as TGTGCCACCAGCAGACCTGATAGCGGGAGGGCCCGTAATGAGCAGTTCTTC. Protein: CATSRPDSGRARNEQFF.

This sequence joins TRBV5-1 and TRBJ2-3; 9 bases align to TRBD2. Germline V gene sequence: CDR1 SGHRS, CDR2 YFSETQ. Trimming cost V 2 bases and J 2 bases; bases outside gene matches: 9. The CDR3 spans 17 residues. The CDR3 here is CASSLDPASGDTDTQYF. The CDR3 DNA is TGCGCCAGCAGCTTAGATCCCGCTAGCGGGGACACAGATACGCAGTATTTT. Variable domain in full (rest from reference TRBV5-1 and TRBJ2-3): KAGVTQTPRYLIKTRGQQVTLSCSPISGHRSVSWYQQTPGQGLQFLFEYFSETQRNKGNFPGRFSGRQFSNSRSEMNVSTLELGDSALYLCASSLDPASGDTDTQYFGPGTRLTVL.

The chain uses TRBV11-2 and TRBJ1-2; D call uncertain. Germline V CDR1 and CDR2: SGHAT, FQNNGV. The CDR3 extends over 12 amino acids. V was shortened by 3 bases and J by 4 bases, with 6 bases between the two germline ends. The CDR3 DNA reads as TGTGCCAGCAGCTTCGGGGTCTATGGCTACACCTTC. It is translated as CASSFGVYGYTF.

The gene calls are TRBV4-3 and TRBJ2-3; 9 nucleotides agree with TRBD2. CDR1 and CDR2 from the germline V gene are LGHNA and YSLEER. Losses at the gene ends were 3 bases for V and 4 bases for J; bases not matched to a gene: 8. The CDR3 spans 16 residues. In nucleotides, the CDR3 is TGCGCCAGCAGCCAGGCCGGGACTAGCTTTTCAGATACGCAGTATTTT. It translates to CASSQAGTSFSDTQYF.